The entry that follows covers one T cell receptor (beta chain) sequence. Its target is unknown. This sample stems from a study of OX40 agonist ivuxolimab in advanced cancers. Trimming shortened V by 4 bases and J by 0 bases, and 7 bases separated the two germline ends. The CDR3 sequence is 13 residues long. Germline V gene sequence: CDR1 MDHEN, CDR2 SYDVKM. Findings of the study overall: Averaged across samples, CD8+ T cells carried more expanded clones than CD4+ did.

The protocol was immunoSEQ multiplex PCR, while the TCRdb copy is restricted to in-frame clones and leaves out a portion. The table lists 100,000 to 150,000 clones, about nine tenths of them singletons. The sequence came from an adult with an advanced solid tumor such as melanoma, head and neck, liver or kidney cancer. The sample here was CD4+ or CD8+ T cells sorted from blood, taken in a trial of the OX40 agonist ivuxolimab. V is TRBV28 and J is TRBJ2-7; D may be TRBD1 or TRBD2 (5 bases each). The CDR3 here is CASSWGSSYEQYF. CDR3 DNA: TGTGCCAGCAGTTGGGGGAGCTCCTACGAGCAGTACTTC.